The rows below give T cell receptor beta chains drawn from one sample of a study of T-cell memory formation after mild COVID-19. MiXCR, applied by TCRdb to the 5' RACE reads, yields one record per CDR3 protein. The sample lists 45,000 or so distinct CDR3 sequences; 5.5% to 8.5% were seen once. The specimen was PBMCs or a T cell subset sorted from them (not recorded which). These receptors were obtained from an adult who had mild COVID-19 (a few samples of this study predate the infection). Cell type and time point are not known. CDR3s include the opening cysteine and the closing phenylalanine or tryptophan. Each record gives: V gene, D gene, J gene, clone size, CDR3 protein, CDR3 DNA. The D gene is left open where the match is weak. The size field is filled for only some rows; it gives once, few, many or a size class.

>TRBV27|-|TRBJ1-4|many
CAAGRGFTNEKLFF
TGTGCCGCGGGAAGGGGTTTTACTAATGAAAAACTGTTTTTT
>TRBV27|-|TRBJ1-5|many
CASSPTRGDLSNQPQHF
TGTGCCAGCAGTCCCACCCGGGGGGACCTTAGCAATCAGCCCCAGCATTTT
>TRBV2|TRBD2|TRBJ2-5|many
CASSEVGSGGGETQYF
TGTGCCAGCAGTGAAGTCGGAAGCGGGGGTGGCGAGACCCAGTACTTC
>TRBV9|-|TRBJ2-3|few
CASSPMQGTTDTQYF
TGTGCCAGCAGCCCTATGCAGGGAACGACAGATACGCAGTATTTT
>TRBV19|-|TRBJ2-7|-
CASSIGVVGSYEQYF
TGTGCCAGTAGTATCGGTGTGGTTGGCAGTTACGAGCAGTACTTC
>TRBV3-1|-|TRBJ2-3|few
CASNQPRPTLGTTDTQYF
TGTGCCAGCAACCAGCCAAGGCCCACACTAGGAACCACAGATACGCAGTATTTT
>TRBV10-2|TRBD2|TRBJ2-1|-
CASSEGSGGALYNEQFF
TGCGCCAGCAGTGAGGGGTCCGGGGGGGCGCTCTACAATGAGCAGTTCTTC
>TRBV6-6|-|TRBJ1-1|few
CASSYRLLTGMNTEAFF
TGTGCCAGCAGTTACCGCCTTCTAACAGGGATGAACACTGAAGCTTTCTTT
>TRBV30|TRBD2|TRBJ2-3|-
CAGAGVVRTDTQYF
TGTGCCGGAGCGGGAGTTGTTCGCACAGATACGCAGTATTTT
>TRBV29-1|-|TRBJ2-7|many
CSVAAAGNLYEQYF
TGCAGCGTTGCGGCGGCAGGGAACCTCTACGAGCAGTACTTC
>TRBV9|-|TRBJ2-7|-
CASSPGRPNAYEQYF
TGTGCCAGCAGCCCGGGGCGGCCAAACGCCTACGAGCAGTACTTC
>TRBV4-2|TRBD1|TRBJ1-2|few
CASSPGQGETGGYTF
TGTGCCAGCAGCCCAGGACAGGGTGAAACGGGCGGCTACACCTTC
>TRBV20-1|-|TRBJ1-6|-
CSAFSPDQPLHF
TGCAGTGCTTTTTCCCCGGATCAGCCCCTCCACTTT
>TRBV29-1|-|TRBJ1-2|many
CSVEYPPNGGYTF
TGCAGCGTTGAGTACCCACCAAATGGTGGCTACACCTTC
>TRBV5-4|-|TRBJ2-1|-
CASSLVDRPYNEQFF
TGTGCCAGCAGCTTGGTCGACAGACCCTACAATGAGCAGTTCTTC
>TRBV27|-|TRBJ1-5|-
CASSPPGNQPQHF
TGTGCCAGCAGTCCCCCTGGGAATCAGCCCCAGCATTTT
>TRBV27|TRBD2|TRBJ2-2|many
CASSLRASGGSGELFF
TGTGCCAGCAGTTTACGGGCTAGCGGAGGCTCCGGGGAGCTGTTTTTT
>TRBV5-1|TRBD1|TRBJ2-1|few
CASSSRDRELYNEQFF
TGCGCCAGCAGCTCGAGGGACAGGGAGCTCTACAATGAGCAGTTCTTC
>TRBV5-1|-|TRBJ2-1|few
CASSLVAGTNEQFF
TGCGCCAGCAGCTTGGTGGCGGGAACCAATGAGCAGTTCTTC
>TRBV10-3|TRBD1|TRBJ2-7|many
CAISYTGGAGQYF
TGTGCCATCAGTTATACAGGGGGCGCAGGGCAGTACTTC
>TRBV7-2|-|TRBJ1-2|-
CASSSEGSNYGYTF
TGTGCCAGCAGCTCGGAGGGCTCTAACTATGGCTACACCTTC
>TRBV5-8|TRBD1|TRBJ1-5|many
CASSLDRAQASNQPQHF
TGTGCCAGCAGCCTCGACAGGGCCCAAGCTAGCAATCAGCCCCAGCATTTT
>TRBV6-2/TRBV6-3|-|TRBJ2-7|-
CASTEIKGVSNEQYF
TGTGCCAGCACCGAAATCAAGGGGGTCAGTAACGAGCAGTACTTC
>TRBV11-2|-|TRBJ1-6|many
CASSPSGVSPLHF
TGTGCCAGCAGCCCAAGCGGGGTTTCACCCCTCCACTTT
>TRBV5-1|-|TRBJ1-4|few
CASSLLQGSGEKLFF
TGCGCCAGCAGCTTACTACAGGGTAGTGGTGAAAAACTGTTTTTT
>TRBV12-3/TRBV12-4|TRBD1|TRBJ2-3|-
CASSLGQGDTQYF
TGTGCCAGCAGTTTAGGACAGGGAGATACGCAGTATTTT
>TRBV7-8|TRBD1|TRBJ2-1|many
CASIRGPSYNEQFF
TGTGCCAGCATAAGGGGGCCCTCCTACAATGAGCAGTTCTTC
>TRBV20-1|TRBD1|TRBJ2-1|many
CSQQGASYNEQFF
TGCAGTCAACAGGGGGCCTCGTACAATGAGCAGTTCTTC
>TRBV7-8|-|TRBJ2-3|many
CASSVRDGDTDTQYF
TGTGCCAGCAGCGTCCGGGACGGTGACACAGATACGCAGTATTTT
>TRBV19|TRBD2|TRBJ2-1|few
CASSILASGSYNEQFF
TGTGCCAGTAGTATCTTGGCTAGCGGGAGTTACAATGAGCAGTTCTTC
>TRBV7-8|-|TRBJ2-7|few
CASSLLMRDASSYEQYF
TGTGCCAGCAGCTTACTCATGAGGGACGCATCATCCTACGAGCAGTACTTC
>TRBV5-1|TRBD1|TRBJ1-6|many
CASSLAGTGVDSPLHF
TGCGCCAGCAGCTTGGCCGGGACAGGGGTGGATTCACCCCTCCACTTT
>TRBV5-4|-|TRBJ2-5|many
CASRFNREETQYF
TGTGCCAGCAGGTTTAACAGGGAGGAGACCCAGTACTTC
>TRBV12-3/TRBV12-4|-|TRBJ1-5|many
CASSLGYDQPQHF
TGTGCCAGCAGTTTAGGTTATGATCAGCCCCAGCATTTT
>TRBV9|-|TRBJ2-3|many
CASSVAATYTDTQYF
TGTGCCAGCAGCGTAGCGGCCACCTACACAGATACGCAGTATTTT
>TRBV2|-|TRBJ2-7|-
CASSEYGPEQYF
TGTGCCAGCAGTGAATATGGGCCCGAGCAGTACTTC
>TRBV12-3/TRBV12-4|-|TRBJ2-1|many
CASRKTSGLNEQFF
TGTGCCAGCAGAAAGACGTCGGGGCTAAATGAGCAGTTCTTC
>TRBV27|-|TRBJ1-1|few
CASSFIGLNTEAFF
TGTGCCAGCAGTTTCATCGGATTGAACACTGAAGCTTTCTTT
>TRBV30|-|TRBJ1-3|-
CAWSFLGLTAGNTIYF
TGTGCCTGGAGTTTCCTTGGGCTGACGGCTGGAAACACCATATATTTT
>TRBV7-2|-|TRBJ1-1|few
CASGRLGAFF
TGTGCCAGCGGGCGGTTGGGGGCTTTCTTT
>TRBV20-1|TRBD1|TRBJ2-7|few
CSAPDRASPYEQYF
TGCAGTGCCCCGGACAGGGCTAGCCCCTACGAGCAGTACTTC
>TRBV7-8|-|TRBJ2-7|-
CASSSRQVDREQYF
TGTGCCAGCAGCTCGCGCCAGGTAGACCGCGAGCAGTACTTC
>TRBV5-1|-|TRBJ2-7|medium-sized
CASSLDGRSYEQYF
TGCGCCAGCAGCTTGGACGGCAGGTCCTACGAGCAGTACTTC
>TRBV19|-|TRBJ2-2|few
CASSPEVGELFF
TGTGCCAGTAGTCCGGAGGTCGGGGAGCTGTTTTTT